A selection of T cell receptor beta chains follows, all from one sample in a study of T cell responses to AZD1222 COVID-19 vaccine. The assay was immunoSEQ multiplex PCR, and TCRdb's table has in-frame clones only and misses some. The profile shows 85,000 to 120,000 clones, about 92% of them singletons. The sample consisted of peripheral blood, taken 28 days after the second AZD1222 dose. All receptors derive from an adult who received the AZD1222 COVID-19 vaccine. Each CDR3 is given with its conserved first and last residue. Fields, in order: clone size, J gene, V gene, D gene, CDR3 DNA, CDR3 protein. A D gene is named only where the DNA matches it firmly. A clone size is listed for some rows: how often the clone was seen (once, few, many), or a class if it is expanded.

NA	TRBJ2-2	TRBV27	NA	TGTGCCAGCAGGGAGTTGGAGGGTAACACCGGGGAGCTGTTTTTT	CASRELEGNTGELFF
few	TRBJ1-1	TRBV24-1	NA	TGTGCCACCAGTACAGAAACAAACACTGAAGCTTTCTTT	CATSTETNTEAFF
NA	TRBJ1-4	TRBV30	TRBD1	TGTGCCGCCGGGACAGCTTCTAATGAAAAACTGTTTTTT	CAAGTASNEKLFF
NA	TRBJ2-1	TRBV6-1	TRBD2	TGTGCCAGCAGTGAACTAGCGGGGGGCAATGAGCAGTTCTTC	CASSELAGGNEQFF
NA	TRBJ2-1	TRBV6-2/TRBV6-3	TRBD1	TGTGCCAGCAGTTACCTCGGACAGGGGTACAATGAGCAGTTCTTC	CASSYLGQGYNEQFF
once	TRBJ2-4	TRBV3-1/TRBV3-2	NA	TGTGCCAGCAGCCCGAAAAACATTCAGTACTTC	CASSPKNIQYF
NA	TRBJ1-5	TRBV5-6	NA	TGTGCCAGCAGCTTCGGGACGGATAATCAGCCCCAGCATTTT	CASSFGTDNQPQHF
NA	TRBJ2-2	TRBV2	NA	TGTGCCAGCCTCACAGGTTCAACCGGCACCGGGGAGCTGTTTTTT	CASLTGSTGTGELFF
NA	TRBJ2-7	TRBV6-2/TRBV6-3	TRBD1	TGTGCCAGCAGTCCGACAGGGAACCCTCTCGAGCAGTACTTC	CASSPTGNPLEQYF
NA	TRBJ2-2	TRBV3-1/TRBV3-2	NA	TGTGCCAGCAGCCTCGGACTAACCGGGGAGCTGTTTTTT	CASSLGLTGELFF
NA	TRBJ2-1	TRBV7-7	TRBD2	TGTGCTAGCAGCGTCCGGGAGCGGGGTTTGGACAATGAGCAGTTCTTC	CASSVRERGLDNEQFF
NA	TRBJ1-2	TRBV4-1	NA	TGCGCCAGCAGCCAAGAGCTCCTTTTACCCTATGGCTACACCTTC	CASSQELLLPYGYTF
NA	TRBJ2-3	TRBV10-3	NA	TGTGCCGTCCTGGACACTTACACAGATACGCAGTATTTT	CAVLDTYTDTQYF
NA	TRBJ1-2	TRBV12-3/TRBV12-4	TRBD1	TGTGCCAGCAGTTCCAGGGGGTCCTATGGCTACACCTTC	CASSSRGSYGYTF
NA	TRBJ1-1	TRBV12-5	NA	TGTGCTAGTGGGGACCCTAGAGCGATGAACACTGAAGCTTTCTTT	CASGDPRAMNTEAFF
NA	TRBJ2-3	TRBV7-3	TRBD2	TGTGCCAGCAGCACTAGCGGGGGAGGCACAGATACGCAGTATTTT	CASSTSGGGTDTQYF
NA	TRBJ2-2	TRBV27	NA	TGTGCCAGCAGTCCGCCAACCCCTTTAGGACCGAACACCGGGGAGCTGTTTTTT	CASSPPTPLGPNTGELFF
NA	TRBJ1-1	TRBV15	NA	TGTGCCACCAGCAGAGATCGTTCCGTGAACACTGAAGCTTTCTTT	CATSRDRSVNTEAFF
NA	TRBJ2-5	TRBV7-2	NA	TGTGCCAGCAGCTTAGAGACCTACCCCGCGGAGACCCAGTACTTC	CASSLETYPAETQYF
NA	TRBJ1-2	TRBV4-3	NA	TGCGCCAGCAGCCAAGATGGACTGATCTATGGCTACACCTTC	CASSQDGLIYGYTF
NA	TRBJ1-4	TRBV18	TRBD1	TGTGCCAGCTCACCTCTCGACAGGGGGACGACTAATGAAAAACTGTTTTTT	CASSPLDRGTTNEKLFF
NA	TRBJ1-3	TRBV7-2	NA	TGTGCCAGCAGCCTCGCCCGCTCTGGAAACACCATATATTTT	CASSLARSGNTIYF
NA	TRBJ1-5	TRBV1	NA	TGCACCAGCAGCCAACATACCGGGACAGGCCCTGGAGGCAATCAGCCCCAGCATTTT	CTSSQHTGTGPGGNQPQHF
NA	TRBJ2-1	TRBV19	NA	TGTGCCAGTAGTCCCGCGGGCCTGAGCTCCTACAATGAGCAGTTCTTC	CASSPAGLSSYNEQFF
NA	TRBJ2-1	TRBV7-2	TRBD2	TGTGCCAGCAGCTTTAGCGGGGGGGCAGGCGGTGAGCAGTTCTTC	CASSFSGGAGGEQFF
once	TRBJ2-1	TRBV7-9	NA	TGTGCCAGCATCCCCTGGGGCCTGGGTGAGCAGTTCTTC	CASIPWGLGEQFF
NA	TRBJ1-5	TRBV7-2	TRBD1	TGTGCCAGCAGCTCCGTAGGACAGGCAAATCAGCCCCAGCATTTT	CASSSVGQANQPQHF
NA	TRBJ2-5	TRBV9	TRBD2	TGTGCCAGCAGCGCCGCCGGCGGGGGGGCCTCGGTAAAGACCCAGTACTTC	CASSAAGGGASVKTQYF
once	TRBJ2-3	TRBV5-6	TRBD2	TGTGCCAGCAGCTACGGGACTACTACAGATACGCAGTATTTT	CASSYGTTTDTQYF
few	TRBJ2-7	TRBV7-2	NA	TGTGCCAGCAGCTTATTGGAAGGACCCTACGAGCAGTACTTC	CASSLLEGPYEQYF
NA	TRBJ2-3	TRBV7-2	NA	TGTGCCAGCAGCCTGCAGCTAGCGAAAGGCACAGATACGCAGTATTTT	CASSLQLAKGTDTQYF
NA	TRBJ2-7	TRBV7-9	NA	TGTGCCAGCAGCCTCACTCGCTCGCTAAGTAACTACGAGCAGTACTTC	CASSLTRSLSNYEQYF
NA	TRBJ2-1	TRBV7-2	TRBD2	TGTGCCAGCAGCTTGGCGGGGGGGCCCAATGAGCAGTTCTTC	CASSLAGGPNEQFF
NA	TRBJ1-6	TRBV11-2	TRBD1	TGTGCCAGCAGCCAAGGGACAGCAGGGGATTCACCCCTCCACTTT	CASSQGTAGDSPLHF
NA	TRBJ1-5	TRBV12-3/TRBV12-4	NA	TGTGCCAGCAGCCCACAGCCAGACCAGCCCCAGCATTTT	CASSPQPDQPQHF
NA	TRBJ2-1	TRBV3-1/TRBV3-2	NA	TGTGCCAGCAGCCCTAGGCGGAATGAGCAGTTCTTC	CASSPRRNEQFF
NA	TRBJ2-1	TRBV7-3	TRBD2	TGTGCCAGCAGCTCTAGCGGGGGCCGATACAATGAGCAGTTCTTC	CASSSSGGRYNEQFF
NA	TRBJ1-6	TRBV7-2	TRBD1	TGTGCCAGCAGCTCAACCGGGACAGGGTGGTCCTATAATTCACCCCTCCACTTT	CASSSTGTGWSYNSPLHF
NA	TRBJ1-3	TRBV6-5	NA	TGTGCCAGCAGGCCTCCAACTGCTGGAAACACCATATATTTT	CASRPPTAGNTIYF
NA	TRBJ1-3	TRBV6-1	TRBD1	TGTGCCAGCAGTGTGCCGGGGAGGGGGCGAGGAAACACCATATATTTT	CASSVPGRGRGNTIYF
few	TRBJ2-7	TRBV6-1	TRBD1	TGTGCCAGCAGTGAAGGGGGACAGGGGAGATACGAGCAGTACTTC	CASSEGGQGRYEQYF
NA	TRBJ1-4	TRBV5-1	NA	TGCGCCAGCAGCTTGTCTCCCCCTCCATCCGATGAAAAACTGTTTTTT	CASSLSPPPSDEKLFF
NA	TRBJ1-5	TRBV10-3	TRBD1	TGTGCCACCTCCGAAACCACAGGGGGTTCTCAGCCCCAGCATTTT	CATSETTGGSQPQHF
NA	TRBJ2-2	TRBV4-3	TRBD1	TGCGCCAGCAGCCAAGTGGTACAGGGGATCTCCGGGGAGCTGTTTTTT	CASSQVVQGISGELFF
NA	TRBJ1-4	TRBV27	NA	TGTGCCAGCAGCTGGCTGGGGGGGGCTAGTGAAAAACTGTTTTTT	CASSWLGGASEKLFF
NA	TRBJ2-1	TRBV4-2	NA	TGTGCCAGCAGCCAAGAGGGGGGTTCCGATGAGCAGTTCTTC	CASSQEGGSDEQFF
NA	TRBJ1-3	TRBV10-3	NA	TGTGCCATCAGTGTGGGGGTGGTCCAGAGCTCTGGAAACACCATATATTTT	CAISVGVVQSSGNTIYF
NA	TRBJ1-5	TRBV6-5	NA	TGTGCCAGCAGACGGGACGGAACTCAGCCCCAGCATTTT	CASRRDGTQPQHF
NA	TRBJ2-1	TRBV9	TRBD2	TGTGCCAGCAGCGTAGTGGCTAGCGGGGGGGCAGATGAGCAGTTCTTC	CASSVVASGGADEQFF
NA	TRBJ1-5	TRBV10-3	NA	TGTGCCATCAGCAAACAGGCGGATCAGCCCCAGCATTTT	CAISKQADQPQHF
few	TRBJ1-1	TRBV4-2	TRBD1	TGTGCCAGCAGCCAAGAAGGGACAGACACTGAAGCTTTCTTT	CASSQEGTDTEAFF
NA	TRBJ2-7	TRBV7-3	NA	TGTGCCAGCAGCCGCGGGGCGGGGCGGGGCCGAGACGAGCAGTACTTC	CASSRGAGRGRDEQYF
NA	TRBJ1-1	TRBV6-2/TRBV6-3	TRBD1	TGTGCCAGCAGCTCGGACAGGGGGCGGTTCACTGAAGCTTTCTTT	CASSSDRGRFTEAFF
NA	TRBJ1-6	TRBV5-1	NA	TGCGCCAGCAGCTTGGCCACAGGTCAGGATTCACCCCTCCACTTT	CASSLATGQDSPLHF
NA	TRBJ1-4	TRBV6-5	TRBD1	TGTGCCAGCAGTTCGGGACAGGACGAAAAACTGTTTTTT	CASSSGQDEKLFF
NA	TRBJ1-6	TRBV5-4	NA	TGTGCCAGCAGCTTGGACCAAGCAGGTTCACCCCTCCACTTT	CASSLDQAGSPLHF
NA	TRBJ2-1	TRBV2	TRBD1	TGTGCCAGCAGTGAACAAGGACAGGGGACCAATGAGCAGTTCTTC	CASSEQGQGTNEQFF
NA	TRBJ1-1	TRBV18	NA	TGTGCCAGCTCAGTTGGGACCCAGAACACTGAAGCTTTCTTT	CASSVGTQNTEAFF
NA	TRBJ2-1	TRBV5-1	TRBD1	TGCGCCAGCAGCTCGGGACAGGGCTCCTACAATGAGCAGTTCTTC	CASSSGQGSYNEQFF
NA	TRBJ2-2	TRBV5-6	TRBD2	TGTGCCAGCACCCTGCGCGGGGGGAACACCGGGGAGCTGTTTTTT	CASTLRGGNTGELFF